Listed below are T cell receptor beta chains from one sample, sequenced in a study of blood T cell repertoires in COVID-19. Measured with immunoSEQ multiplex PCR; TCRdb has only the in-frame clones, and not every one. The repertoire holds 200,000 to 250,000 clones, with 87% as singletons. Sequencing input: peripheral blood. These TCRs come from a woman younger than 35 who had recovered from COVID-19. Each CDR3 is given with its conserved first and last residue. The D gene is left open where the match is weak. Not all rows give a size; the values are once, few, many and, for expanded clones, a class.

CASGLSSDDSYEQYF | TGTGCCAGCGGACTGTCATCGGACGACTCCTACGAGCAGTACTTC | . | TRBJ2-7 | . | TRBV7-2
CASSFSVLAGGPEQETQYF | TGTGCCAGCAGCTTTTCCGTTCTAGCGGGAGGGCCAGAGCAAGAGACCCAGTACTTC | TRBD2 | TRBJ2-5 | few | TRBV7-9
CASSGLISEYNSPLHF | TGTGCCAGTAGTGGACTGATCTCAGAGTATAATTCACCCCTCCACTTT | . | TRBJ1-6 | . | TRBV19
CASSVAGGGDYEQYF | TGTGCCAGCAGCGTAGCGGGAGGGGGTGACTACGAGCAGTACTTC | TRBD2 | TRBJ2-7 | . | TRBV9
CASTLGQGAGQPQHF | TGTGCCAGTACCCTAGGGCAGGGGGCCGGTCAGCCCCAGCATTTT | TRBD1 | TRBJ1-5 | . | TRBV19
CASSLVSGRDNEQFF | TGTGCCAGCAGCTTAGTCAGCGGGAGAGACAATGAGCAGTTCTTC | TRBD2 | TRBJ2-1 | . | TRBV7-3
CASSFLAEQFF | TGTGCCAGCAGCTTTCTAGCGGAGCAGTTCTTC | . | TRBJ2-1 | few | TRBV7-3
CAGRTGGGGVGEKLFF | TGTGCCGGCAGAACGGGAGGTGGAGGGGTAGGTGAAAAACTGTTTTTT | . | TRBJ1-4 | . | TRBV19
CASSYLPGAYNEQFF | TGTGCCAGCAGTTACTTACCGGGAGCGTACAATGAGCAGTTCTTC | . | TRBJ2-1 | once | TRBV6-5
CASSRTGGDEKLFF | TGTGCCAGCAGCCGGACAGGGGGTGATGAAAAACTGTTTTTT | TRBD1 | TRBJ1-4 | . | TRBV7-2
CASSLDRVGNEQFF | TGTGCCAGCAGCTTAGACAGGGTAGGGAATGAGCAGTTCTTC | . | TRBJ2-1 | . | TRBV7-2
CASSLVLAGGSEEQYF | TGTGCCAGCAGCTTAGTTCTAGCGGGAGGATCGGAGGAGCAGTACTTC | TRBD2 | TRBJ2-7 | . | TRBV7-6
CSASTEMNTEAFF | TGCAGCGCCTCCACGGAGATGAACACTGAAGCTTTCTTT | . | TRBJ1-1 | . | TRBV29-1
CASSPASANTEAFF | TGTGCCAGCAGCCCAGCGTCAGCGAACACTGAAGCTTTCTTT | . | TRBJ1-1 | few | TRBV3-1/TRBV3-2
CASSQVREGEQYF | TGCGCCAGCAGCCAAGTGCGGGAGGGTGAGCAGTACTTC | TRBD2 | TRBJ2-7 | . | TRBV4-1
CASSVEGASNYGYTF | TGTGCCAGCAGCGTAGAGGGGGCTTCTAACTATGGCTACACCTTC | TRBD1 | TRBJ1-2 | . | TRBV9
CASSLAGTVYGYTF | TGTGCCAGCAGCTTGGCTGGGACAGTTTATGGCTACACCTTC | TRBD1 | TRBJ1-2 | . | TRBV5-6
CASKRGQGPSNQPQHF | TGTGCCAGTAAAAGGGGACAGGGACCTAGCAATCAGCCCCAGCATTTT | TRBD1 | TRBJ1-5 | . | TRBV19
CASSRPGQGTNTIYF | TGTGCCAGCAGCAGACCGGGACAGGGTACAAACACCATATATTTT | TRBD1 | TRBJ1-3 | . | TRBV28
CASTQDKPGTSGQTQYF | TGTGCCAGCACTCAAGATAAACCCGGGACTAGCGGCCAAACGCAGTATTTT | TRBD2 | TRBJ2-3 | . | TRBV7-8
CASSPQGTDYNEQFF | TGTGCCAGCTCACCTCAGGGGACAGACTACAATGAGCAGTTCTTC | TRBD1 | TRBJ2-1 | . | TRBV18
CASSSGTRNSPLHF | TGTGCCAGCAGCTCCGGGACAAGGAATTCACCCCTCCACTTT | . | TRBJ1-6 | . | TRBV5-6
CSAGGLAGDREQYF | TGCAGTGCTGGTGGACTAGCGGGAGATCGCGAGCAGTACTTC | TRBD2 | TRBJ2-7 | . | TRBV20-1
CASSVRGREGRPHEQYF | TGTGCCAGCAGCGTCCGGGGGAGGGAGGGCCGTCCCCACGAGCAGTACTTC | TRBD2 | TRBJ2-7 | . | TRBV7-9